These 9 T cell receptor beta chains share one sample of origin, sequenced in a study of identical twins. TCRdb passed the 5' RACE reads through MiXCR, listing each CDR3 protein once. The table has 750,000 to 950,000 distinct CDR3 sequences, over 9% seen once. This sample was also put to use in a study of yellow fever vaccine responses in identical twins.

Sequencing was done on a sample of PBMCs. The receptors were sampled from a woman under 30 in good health.

The rearrangement joins TRBV7-6 to TRBJ2-5; D perhaps matches TRBD2 (5 bases). Trimming removed 8 bases from V and 1 base from J, with 11 bases in between. This CDR3 region has 13 residues. Germline V gene data show CDR1 as SGHVS and CDR2 as FNYEAQ. CDR3 residues: CASQKRFQETQYF. The CDR3 coding sequence is TGTGCCAGCCAGAAGCGGTTCCAAGAGACCCAGTACTTC.

This chain connects TRBV7-2 to TRBJ2-3, with 8 positions matching TRBD2. The length of the CDR3 is 15 residues. Germline V gene data show CDR1 as SGHTA and CDR2 as FQGNSA. Trimming cost V 3 bases and J 6 bases; bases outside gene matches: 8. CDR3 loop: CASSFRGGTGDTQYF. Written as DNA, the CDR3 is TGTGCCAGCAGCTTCCGCGGGGGGACTGGGGATACGCAGTATTTT.

This clonotype was seen only a few times. The V call is TRBV10-2, the J call TRBJ2-7, with D perhaps matching TRBD2 (6 bases). The CDR3 totals 13 residues. Germline loops: CDR1 WSHSY, CDR2 SAAADI. V was shortened by 4 bases and J by 2 bases, with 9 bases between the two germline ends. CDR3 sequence (DNA): TGCGCCAGCAGTGGACTAGTCCCCTACGAGCAGTACGTC. It is translated as CASSGLVPYEQYV.

J is TRBJ2-7 and V is TRBV20-1; TRBD2 matches 10 bases. The germline CDR1 and CDR2 sequences are DFQATT and SNEGSKA (reference sequence). J was trimmed by 5 bases and V by 0 bases; bases with no gene match: 4. CDR3 length equals 14 residues. The CDR3 loop reads CSAREAGGPHEQYF. DNA of the CDR3: TGCAGTGCTAGAGAAGCGGGAGGGCCTCACGAGCAGTACTTC.

With respect to this clonotype: The junction does not match germline at one end; this may be a read error. The chain has TRBV10-3 and TRBJ2-7, with 7 bases lining up with TRBD1. Looked up from germline, CDR1 is ENHRY and CDR2 is SYGVKD. The CDR3 runs to 15 residues. The DNA for the CDR3 is TGTGCCAACAGTGAAAGACCGGGACAGACCTACGAGCAGTACTTC. Its protein product is CANSERPGQTYEQYF.

This clonotype was detected ten times or more. CDR3 sequence reads: CASSLLATQTNTGELFF. The DNA for the CDR3 is TGTGCCAGCAGTTTACTGGCAACTCAGACGAACACCGGGGAGCTGTTTTTT. The gene calls are TRBV27 and TRBJ2-2; no firm D call. Germline CDR1 is MNHEY and CDR2 is SMNVEV (reference sequence). The CDR3 is 17 amino acids. The V end was cut by 2 bases, the J end by 0 bases, with 13 bases between.

J is TRBJ2-5 and V is TRBV5-1; D remains ambiguous. V shed 3 bases and J shed 1 base, with 7 bases lying between them. Germline V gene lookup returns CDR1 SGHRS and CDR2 YFSETQ. The CDR3 is 13 amino acids. The CDR3 DNA sequence: TGCGCCAGCAGCTGGGCCCCCCAAGAGACCCAGTACTTC. Encoded protein: CASSWAPQETQYF.

CDR3 DNA: TGTGCCAGCAGTTACGACAGGTTCCACGAGCAGTACTTC. Its translation is CASSYDRFHEQYF. The chain recombines TRBV2 with TRBJ2-7; TRBD1 is a possible D gene (6 bases). V lost 5 bases and J 5 bases, leaving 13 bases between the germline ends. Germline CDR1 SNHLY, CDR2 FYNNEI. CDR3 length: 13 residues.

The chain links TRBV4-1 to TRBJ1-2; D is uncertain. This CDR3 spans 13 amino acids. CDR1 and CDR2 from the germline V gene are MGHRA and YSYEKL. V shed 1 base and J shed 5 bases, with 8 bases lying between them. The CDR3 bases are TGCGCCAGCAGCCAAGGCCTGAGATATGGCTACACCTTC. Its protein product is CASSQGLRYGYTF.